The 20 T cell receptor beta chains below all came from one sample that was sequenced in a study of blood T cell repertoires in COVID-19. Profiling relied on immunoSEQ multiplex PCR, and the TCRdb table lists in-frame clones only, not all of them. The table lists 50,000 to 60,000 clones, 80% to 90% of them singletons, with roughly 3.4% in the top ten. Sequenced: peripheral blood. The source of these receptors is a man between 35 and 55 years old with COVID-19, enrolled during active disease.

CDR3 in DNA: TGTGCCAGCAGCTGGGCGGGACTCATGAACACTGAAGCTTTCTTT. Translating gives CASSWAGLMNTEAFF. The V and J genes are TRBV5-6 and TRBJ1-1; D possibly corresponds to TRBD1 (5 bases). Trimming stripped 3 bases from V and 0 bases from J, with 12 bases between. The germline gives CDR1 SGHDT, CDR2 YYEEEE. The CDR3 totals 15 residues.

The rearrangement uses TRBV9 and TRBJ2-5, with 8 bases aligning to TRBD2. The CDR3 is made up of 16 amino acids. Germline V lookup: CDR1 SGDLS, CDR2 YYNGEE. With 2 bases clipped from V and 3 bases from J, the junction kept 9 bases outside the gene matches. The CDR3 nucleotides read TGTGCCAGCAGCGTTTCCGGGGGGGCCGGGGAAGAGACCCAGTACTTC. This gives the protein CASSVSGGAGEETQYF.

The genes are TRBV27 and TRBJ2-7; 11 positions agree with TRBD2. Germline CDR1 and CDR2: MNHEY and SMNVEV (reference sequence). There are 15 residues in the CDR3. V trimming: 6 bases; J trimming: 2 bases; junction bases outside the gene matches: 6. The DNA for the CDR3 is TGTGCCAGCAGGTTTGGGACTAGCGGAACCTACGAGCAGTACTTC. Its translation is CASRFGTSGTYEQYF.

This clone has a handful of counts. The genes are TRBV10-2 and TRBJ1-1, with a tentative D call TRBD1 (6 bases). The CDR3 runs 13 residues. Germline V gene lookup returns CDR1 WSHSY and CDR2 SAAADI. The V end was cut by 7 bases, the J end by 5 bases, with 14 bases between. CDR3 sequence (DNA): TGCGCCAGCACACAACAGGGCGGTACTGAAGCTTTCTTT. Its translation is CASTQQGGTEAFF.

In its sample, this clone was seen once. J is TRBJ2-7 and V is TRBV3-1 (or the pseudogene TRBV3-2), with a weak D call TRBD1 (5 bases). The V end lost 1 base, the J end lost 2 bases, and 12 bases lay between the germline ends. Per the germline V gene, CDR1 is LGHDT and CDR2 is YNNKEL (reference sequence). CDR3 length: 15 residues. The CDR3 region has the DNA TGTGCCAGCAGCCAAGGTTCAGGGAAGACCTACGAGCAGTACTTC. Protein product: CASSQGSGKTYEQYF.

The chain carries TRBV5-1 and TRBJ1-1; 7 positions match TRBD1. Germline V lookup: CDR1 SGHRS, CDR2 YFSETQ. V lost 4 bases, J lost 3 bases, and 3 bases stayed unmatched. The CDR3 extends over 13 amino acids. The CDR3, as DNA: TGCGCCAGCAGCCATGGGACAGACACTGAAGCTTTCTTT. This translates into CASSHGTDTEAFF.

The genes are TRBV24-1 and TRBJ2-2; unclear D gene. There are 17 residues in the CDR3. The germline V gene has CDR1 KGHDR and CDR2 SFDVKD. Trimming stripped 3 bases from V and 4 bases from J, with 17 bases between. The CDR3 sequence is CATSDPPGDRSTGELFF. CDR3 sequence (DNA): TGTGCCACCAGTGATCCCCCCGGAGACCGTAGCACCGGGGAGCTGTTTTTT.

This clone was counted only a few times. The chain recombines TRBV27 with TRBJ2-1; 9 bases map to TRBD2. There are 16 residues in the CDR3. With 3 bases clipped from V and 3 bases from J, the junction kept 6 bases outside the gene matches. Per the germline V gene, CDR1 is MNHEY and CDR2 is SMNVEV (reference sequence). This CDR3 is CASSLIAGDRYNEQFF. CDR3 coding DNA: TGTGCCAGCAGTTTGATAGCGGGAGACCGCTACAATGAGCAGTTCTTC.

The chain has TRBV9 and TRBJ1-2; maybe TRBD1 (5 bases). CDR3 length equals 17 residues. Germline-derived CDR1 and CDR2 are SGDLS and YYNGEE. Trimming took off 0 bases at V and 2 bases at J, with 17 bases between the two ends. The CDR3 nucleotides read TGTGCCAGCAGCGTAGACGTGGTGGCAGGGTTGAACTATGGCTACACCTTC. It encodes CASSVDVVAGLNYGYTF. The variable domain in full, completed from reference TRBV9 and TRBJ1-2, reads DSGVTQTPKHLITATGQRVTLRCSPRSGDLSVYWYQQSLDQGLQFLIQYYNGEERAKGNILERFSAQQFPDLHSELNLSSLELGDSALYFCASSVDVVAGLNYGYTFGSGTRLTVV.

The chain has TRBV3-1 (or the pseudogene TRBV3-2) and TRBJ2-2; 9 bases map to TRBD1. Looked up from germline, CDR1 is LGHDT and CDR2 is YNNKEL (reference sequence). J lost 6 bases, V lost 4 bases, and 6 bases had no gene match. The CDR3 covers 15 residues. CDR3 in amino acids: CASSRIRQGAGELFF. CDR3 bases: TGTGCCAGCAGCCGGATTCGACAGGGGGCCGGGGAGCTGTTTTTT.

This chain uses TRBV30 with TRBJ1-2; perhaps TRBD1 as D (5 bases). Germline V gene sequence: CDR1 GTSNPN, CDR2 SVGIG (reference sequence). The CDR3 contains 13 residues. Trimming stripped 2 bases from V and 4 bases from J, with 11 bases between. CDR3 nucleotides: TGTGCCTGGAGTCAGGGAAGGTCCTATGGCTACACCTTC. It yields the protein CAWSQGRSYGYTF. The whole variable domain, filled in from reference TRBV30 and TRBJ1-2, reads SQTIHQWPATLVQPVGSPLSLECTVEGTSNPNLYWYRQAAGRGLQLLFYSVGIGQISSEVPQNLSASRPQDRQFILSSKKLLLSDSGFYLCAWSQGRSYGYTFGSGTRLTVV.

The CDR3 nucleotides are TGTGCCAGCATAAGAGAACGGAATCAGCCCCAGCATTTT. Protein: CASIRERNQPQHF. V gene TRBV6-5 combines with J gene TRBJ1-5; D uncertain. The V gene lost 7 bases and the J gene lost 4 bases, with 11 bases spanning the gap. This CDR3 region has 13 residues. Germline V CDR1 and CDR2: MNHEY, SVGAGI.

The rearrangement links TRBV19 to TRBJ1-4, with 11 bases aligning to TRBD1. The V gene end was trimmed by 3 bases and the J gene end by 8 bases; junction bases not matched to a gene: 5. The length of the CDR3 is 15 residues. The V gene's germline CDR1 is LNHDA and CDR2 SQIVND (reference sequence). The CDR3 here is CASSIGQGAQEKLFF. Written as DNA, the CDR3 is TGTGCCAGTAGTATCGGACAGGGGGCGCAGGAAAAACTGTTTTTT.

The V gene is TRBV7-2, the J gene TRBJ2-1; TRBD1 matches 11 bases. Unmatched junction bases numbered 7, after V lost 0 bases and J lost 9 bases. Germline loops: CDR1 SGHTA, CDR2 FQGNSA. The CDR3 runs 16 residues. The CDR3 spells CASSLAPGTGGVEQFF. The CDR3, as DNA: TGTGCCAGCAGCTTAGCCCCTGGGACAGGGGGGGTTGAGCAGTTCTTC.

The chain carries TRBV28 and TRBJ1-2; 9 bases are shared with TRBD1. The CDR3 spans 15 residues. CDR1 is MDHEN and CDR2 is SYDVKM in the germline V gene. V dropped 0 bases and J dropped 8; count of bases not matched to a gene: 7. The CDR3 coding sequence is TGTGCCAGCAGTTTATGGGACAGGGGATATTCGGGCTACACCTTC. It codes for CASSLWDRGYSGYTF.

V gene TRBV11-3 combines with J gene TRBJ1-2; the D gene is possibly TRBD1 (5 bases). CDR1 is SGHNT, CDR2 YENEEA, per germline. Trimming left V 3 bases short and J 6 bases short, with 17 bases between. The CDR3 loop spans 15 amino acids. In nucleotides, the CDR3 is TGTGCCAGCAGCTTGTCGGGGGGAAGGTATAATGGCTACACCTTC. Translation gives CASSLSGGRYNGYTF. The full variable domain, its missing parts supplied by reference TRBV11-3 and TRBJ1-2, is EAGVVQSPRYKIIEKKQPVAFWCNPISGHNTLYWYLQNLGQGPELLIRYENEEAVDDSQLPKDRFSAERLKGVDSTLKIQPAELGDSAVYLCASSLSGGRYNGYTFGSGTRLTVV.

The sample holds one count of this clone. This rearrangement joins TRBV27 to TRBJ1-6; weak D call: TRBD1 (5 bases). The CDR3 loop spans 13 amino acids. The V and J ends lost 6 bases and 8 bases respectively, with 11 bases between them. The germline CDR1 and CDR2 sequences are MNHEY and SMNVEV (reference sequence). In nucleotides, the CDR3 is TGTGCCAGCAGCCGCTTAGGGGATTCACCCCTCCACTTT. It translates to CASSRLGDSPLHF.

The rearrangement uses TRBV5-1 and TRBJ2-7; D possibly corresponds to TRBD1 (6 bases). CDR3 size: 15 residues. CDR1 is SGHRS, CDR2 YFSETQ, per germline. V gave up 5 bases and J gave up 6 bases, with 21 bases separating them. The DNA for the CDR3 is TGCGCCAGCAGTGGGTCCGGGACACCCGGGGCCGAGCAGTACTTC. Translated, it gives CASSGSGTPGAEQYF.

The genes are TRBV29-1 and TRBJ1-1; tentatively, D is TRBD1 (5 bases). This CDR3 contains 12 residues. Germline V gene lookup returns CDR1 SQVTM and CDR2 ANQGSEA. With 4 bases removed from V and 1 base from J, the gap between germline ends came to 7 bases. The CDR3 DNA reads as TGCAGCGTTGTCCAGGGGAACACTGAAGCTTTCTTT. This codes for CSVVQGNTEAFF.

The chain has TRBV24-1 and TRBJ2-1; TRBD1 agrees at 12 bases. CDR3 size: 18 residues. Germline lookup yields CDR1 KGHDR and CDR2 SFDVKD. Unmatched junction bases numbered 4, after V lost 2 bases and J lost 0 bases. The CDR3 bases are TGTGCCACCAGTGATTGGGACAGGGGGCGAGGCTCCTACAATGAGCAGTTCTTC. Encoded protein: CATSDWDRGRGSYNEQFF.